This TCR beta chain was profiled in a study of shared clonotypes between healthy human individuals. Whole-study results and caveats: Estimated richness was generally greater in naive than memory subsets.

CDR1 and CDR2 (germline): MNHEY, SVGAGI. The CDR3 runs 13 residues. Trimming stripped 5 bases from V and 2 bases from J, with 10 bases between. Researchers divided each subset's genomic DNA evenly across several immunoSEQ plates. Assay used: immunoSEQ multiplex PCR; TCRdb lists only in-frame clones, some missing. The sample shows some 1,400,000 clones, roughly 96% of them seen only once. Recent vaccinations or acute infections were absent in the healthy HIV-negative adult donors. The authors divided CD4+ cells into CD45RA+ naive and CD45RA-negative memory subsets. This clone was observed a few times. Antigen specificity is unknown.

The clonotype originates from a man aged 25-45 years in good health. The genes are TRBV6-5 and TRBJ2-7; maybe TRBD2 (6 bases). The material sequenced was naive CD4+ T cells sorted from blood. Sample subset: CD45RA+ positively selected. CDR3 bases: TGTGCCAGCAGTACGAGGGAGGCCTACGAGCAGTACTTC. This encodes CASSTREAYEQYF.